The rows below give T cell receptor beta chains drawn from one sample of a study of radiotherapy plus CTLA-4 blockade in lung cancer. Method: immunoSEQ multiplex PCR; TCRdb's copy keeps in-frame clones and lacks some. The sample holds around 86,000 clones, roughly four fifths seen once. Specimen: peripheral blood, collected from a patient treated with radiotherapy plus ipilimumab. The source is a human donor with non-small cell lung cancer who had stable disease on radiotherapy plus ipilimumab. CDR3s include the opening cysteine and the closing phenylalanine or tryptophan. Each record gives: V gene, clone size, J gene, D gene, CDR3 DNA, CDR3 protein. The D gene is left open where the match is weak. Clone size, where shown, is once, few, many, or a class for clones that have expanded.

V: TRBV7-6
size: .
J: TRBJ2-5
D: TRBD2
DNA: TGTGCCAGCAGCTCCTACTCGGGACTAGGGGGAGAGACCCAGTACTTC
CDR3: CASSSYSGLGGETQYF

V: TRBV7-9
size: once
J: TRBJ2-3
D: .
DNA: TGTGCCAGCAGAATTCTAGCGAAAGATACGCAGTATTTT
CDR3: CASRILAKDTQYF

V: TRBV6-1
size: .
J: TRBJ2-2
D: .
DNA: TGTGCCAGCAGTTCACACAGAGGGCGGGAGGAGCTGTTTTTT
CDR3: CASSSHRGREELFF

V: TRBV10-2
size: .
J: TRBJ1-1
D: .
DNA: TGCGCCAGCAGTGAGGGAGGCAACACTGAAGCTTTCTTT
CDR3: CASSEGGNTEAFF

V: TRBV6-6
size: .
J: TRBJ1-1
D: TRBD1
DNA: TGTGCCACCTGGACAGGGGGGTATGAAGCTTTCTTT
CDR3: CATWTGGYEAFF

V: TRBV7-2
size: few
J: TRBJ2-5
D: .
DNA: TGTGCCAGCAGCCGACCGACGGAGACCCAGTACTTC
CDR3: CASSRPTETQYF

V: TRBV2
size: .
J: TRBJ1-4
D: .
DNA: TGTGCCAGCAGCCGCGAACAGGGATCTAATGAAAAACTGTTTTTT
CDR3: CASSREQGSNEKLFF

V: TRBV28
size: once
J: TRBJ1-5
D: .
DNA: TGTGCCAGCAGCGACCCAGGGGTTCGTAGCAATCAGCCCCAGCATTTT
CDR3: CASSDPGVRSNQPQHF

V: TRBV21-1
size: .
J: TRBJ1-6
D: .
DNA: TGTGCCAGCAGCGGTCTCGGACATAATAATTCACCCCTCCACTTT
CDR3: CASSGLGHNNSPLHF

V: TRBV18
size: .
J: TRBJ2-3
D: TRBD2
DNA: TGTGCCAGCTCACGACTAGTTCGAGCGGGGGGGCCTGGAGATACGCAGTATTTT
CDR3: CASSRLVRAGGPGDTQYF

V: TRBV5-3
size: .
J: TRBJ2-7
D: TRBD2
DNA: TGTGCCAGAAGCTTGGTAATAGCGGGAGGGGGACGGGAGCAGTACTTC
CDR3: CARSLVIAGGGREQYF

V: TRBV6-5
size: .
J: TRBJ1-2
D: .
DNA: TGTGCCAGCAGCCCTACAGGGACTAACTATGGCTACACCTTC
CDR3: CASSPTGTNYGYTF

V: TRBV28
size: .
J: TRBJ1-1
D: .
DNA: TGTGCCAGCAGAAGTCCGGGCCAGGGGCAGGCTGAAGCTTTCTTT
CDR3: CASRSPGQGQAEAFF

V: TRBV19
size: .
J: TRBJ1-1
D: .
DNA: TGTGCCAGTAGTATGCGGGCAGATTTGATGAACACTGAAGCTTTCTTT
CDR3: CASSMRADLMNTEAFF

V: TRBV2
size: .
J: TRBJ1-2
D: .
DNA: TGTGCCAGCAGTGAAGTTTTTGAAAATGGCTACACCTTC
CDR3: CASSEVFENGYTF

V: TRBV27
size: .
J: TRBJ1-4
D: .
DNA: TGTGCCAGCAGTCCCCAGAGGGGCGGTAGAGAAAAACTGTTTTTT
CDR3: CASSPQRGGREKLFF

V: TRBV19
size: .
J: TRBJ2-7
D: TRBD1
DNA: TGTGCCAGTATGGACAGGGGGCGATACGAGCAGTACTTC
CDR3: CASMDRGRYEQYF

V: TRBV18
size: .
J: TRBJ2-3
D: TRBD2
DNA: TGTGCCAGCTCACGAGAGACTAGCGGGAGCACAGATACGCAGTATTTT
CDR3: CASSRETSGSTDTQYF

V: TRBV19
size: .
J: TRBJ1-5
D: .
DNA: TGTGCCAGTCGACGGCCCAATCAGCCCCAGCATTTT
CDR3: CASRRPNQPQHF

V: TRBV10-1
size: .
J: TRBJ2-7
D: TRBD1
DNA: TGCGCCAGCAGTGGGGGACAGGGGTTCGCCTACGAGCAGTACTTC
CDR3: CASSGGQGFAYEQYF

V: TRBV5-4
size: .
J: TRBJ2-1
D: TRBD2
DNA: TGTGCCAGCAGCCCCTCCGGGGGGGCCCCCTACAATGAGCAGTTCTTC
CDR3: CASSPSGGAPYNEQFF

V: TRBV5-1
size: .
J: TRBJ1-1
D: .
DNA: TGCGCCAGCAGCTTGATGGGACCCCAGAACACTGAAGCTTTCTTT
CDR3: CASSLMGPQNTEAFF

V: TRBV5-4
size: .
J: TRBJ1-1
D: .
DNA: TGTGCCAGCAGCCCCCGGGAAGTGAACACTGAAGCTTTCTTT
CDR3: CASSPREVNTEAFF

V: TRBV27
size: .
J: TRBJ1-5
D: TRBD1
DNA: TGTGCCAGCAGTCCCAAGGACAGGTTCGTCTATAGCAATCAGCCCCAGCATTTT
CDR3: CASSPKDRFVYSNQPQHF

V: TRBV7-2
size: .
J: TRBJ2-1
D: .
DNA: TGTGCCAGCAGCTTAGGCGGGAAGTACAATGAGCAGTTCTTC
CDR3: CASSLGGKYNEQFF

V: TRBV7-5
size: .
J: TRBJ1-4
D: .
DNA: TGTGTCAGAAGGGCCCCCGGGACAGGTTACTCTAATGAAAAACTGCCCAGTGAAAAACTGTTTTTT
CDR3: CVRRAPGTGYSNEKLPSEKLFF

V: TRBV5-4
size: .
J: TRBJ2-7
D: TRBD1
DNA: TGTGCCAGCAGCGCGCCGGGACAGGGATCCATGCGCGAGCAGTACTTC
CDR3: CASSAPGQGSMREQYF

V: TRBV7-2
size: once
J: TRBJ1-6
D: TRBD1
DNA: TGTGCCAGCAGCTTAGTGTCACAGGGGGCGAGAAATTCACCCCTCCACTTT
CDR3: CASSLVSQGARNSPLHF

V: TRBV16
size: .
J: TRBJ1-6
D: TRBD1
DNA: TGTGCCAGCAGCCAAGGGGACAGGGGCAATTCACCCCTCCACTTT
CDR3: CASSQGDRGNSPLHF

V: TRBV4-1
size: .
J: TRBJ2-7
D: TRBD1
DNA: TGCGCCAGCAGCCAAGTGGGACAGGGAAATCTTATGGGGCAGTACTTC
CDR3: CASSQVGQGNLMGQYF

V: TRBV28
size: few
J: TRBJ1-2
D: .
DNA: TGTGCCAGCAATAAGCGGGCATCTAACTATGGCTACACCTTC
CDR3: CASNKRASNYGYTF

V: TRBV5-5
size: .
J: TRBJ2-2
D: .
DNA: TGTGCCAGCAGCTTGGAGGCGATAAGGAACGGGGAGCTGTTTTTT
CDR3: CASSLEAIRNGELFF

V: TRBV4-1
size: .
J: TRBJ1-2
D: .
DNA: TGCGCCAGCAGCCCCCAGGGAGCGGGGGCCTATGGCTACACCTTC
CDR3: CASSPQGAGAYGYTF

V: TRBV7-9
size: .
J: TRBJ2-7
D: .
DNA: TGTGCCAGCAGCTCTGCCCCGGGTACCAGCTCGGAAGAGCAGTACTTC
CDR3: CASSSAPGTSSEEQYF